This is a list of T cell receptor beta chains from one sample in a study of blood T cells in healthy people across ages. TCRdb redid the calling of the 5' RACE reads with MiXCR, one entry per CDR3 protein. The repertoire holds roughly 500,000 distinct CDR3 sequences, with roughly a quarter as singletons. Sample: blood. All receptors derive from a woman between 70 and 85 years old in good health. The CDR3 runs from the conserved cysteine through the conserved F or W. A D gene is named only where the DNA matches it firmly. Not every row has a clone size; where given, it reads once, few, many or a size class.

D gene	V gene	J gene	clone size	CDR3 DNA	CDR3 protein
.	TRBV20-1	TRBJ1-3	few	TGCAGTGCTGTAGCCGGGGGGTACGGAAACACCATATATTTT	CSAVAGGYGNTIYF
TRBD2	TRBV2	TRBJ2-5	many	TGTGCCAGCAAAGGACTAGCGGGGGAGCAGTACTTC	CASKGLAGEQYF
TRBD2	TRBV4-2	TRBJ2-5	few	TGTGCCAGCAGCCTGGGACTAGCGGGGGCCGGGGGAGAGACCCAGTACTTC	CASSLGLAGAGGETQYF
TRBD1	TRBV29-1	TRBJ2-1	few	TGCAGCGGGGGCCTAGGGACAGGGCGAAGTGAGCAGTTCTTC	CSGGLGTGRSEQFF
.	TRBV6-2/TRBV6-3	TRBJ2-5	.	TGTGCCAGCCGGTCGGAGACCCAGTACTTC	CASRSETQYF
.	TRBV7-2	TRBJ2-7	.	TGTGCCAGCAGCTTAGAGTTCCGGGGACGAGGCGAGCAGTACTTC	CASSLEFRGRGEQYF
TRBD1	TRBV14	TRBJ1-4	.	TGTGCCAGCAGCCAAGATGGGACAGCCGTTTTTAATGAAAAACTGTTTTTT	CASSQDGTAVFNEKLFF
.	TRBV4-1	TRBJ1-1	few	TGCGCCAGCAGCCAGCGGGCTAGCCAGGCCCTGACTGAAGCTTTCTTT	CASSQRASQALTEAFF
.	TRBV7-2	TRBJ2-5	.	TGTGCCGGCAGCCCCTCGTCTTGGGAGACCCAGTACTTC	CAGSPSSWETQYF
TRBD1	TRBV7-3	TRBJ1-1	.	TGTGCCAGCAGCTCAGGACAGGGGCGACTAACGAAGGAAGCTTTCTTT	CASSSGQGRLTKEAFF
.	TRBV7-9	TRBJ1-4	few	TGTGCCAGCAGCTCGCCACCGCTTGAAAAACTGTTTTTT	CASSSPPLEKLFF
TRBD2	TRBV6-2/TRBV6-3	TRBJ2-5	.	TGTGCCAGCAGTTCCGGACTAGCGGGGTGGCAAGAGACCCAGTACTTC	CASSSGLAGWQETQYF
.	TRBV10-3	TRBJ2-3	.	TGTGCCATCAGTGAAAACGGGGGGCGGAGTACAGATACGCAGTATTTT	CAISENGGRSTDTQYF
.	TRBV20-1	TRBJ1-4	.	TGCAGTCTCGAGGGAACACCTGAAAAACTGTTTTTT	CSLEGTPEKLFF
.	TRBV7-9	TRBJ1-3	few	TGTGCCAGCAGCCCCCGTATAGGGGAGTCTGGAAACACCATATATTTT	CASSPRIGESGNTIYF
TRBD1	TRBV20-1	TRBJ2-5	few	TGCAGTGCTAGAGATTTACAGGGGTGGAGAGAGACCCAGTACTTC	CSARDLQGWRETQYF
.	TRBV3-1	TRBJ1-2	.	TGTGCCAGCAGCCAAGTCGCGTCAGGGAACTATGGCTACACCTTC	CASSQVASGNYGYTF
TRBD2	TRBV6-1	TRBJ2-1	few	TGTGCCAGCAGCCAAGGGACTAGATCCTACAATGAGCAGTTCTTC	CASSQGTRSYNEQFF
TRBD2	TRBV20-1	TRBJ2-7	few	TGCAGTGCTAGAGATTTAGCGGGAGACTACGAGCAGTACTTC	CSARDLAGDYEQYF
.	TRBV29-1	TRBJ2-3	many	TGCAGCGCCTCTGAAAGCACAGATACGCAGTATTTT	CSASESTDTQYF
TRBD1	TRBV18	TRBJ1-6	once	TGTGCCAGCTCACCGGGACAGGGGGCGGGTAATTCACCCCTCCACTTT	CASSPGQGAGNSPLHF
.	TRBV7-2	TRBJ2-1	.	TGTGCCAGCAGCTTGGGACTTCGAGAGCAGTTCTTC	CASSLGLREQFF
.	TRBV7-2	TRBJ1-2	few	TGTGCCAGCAGCTTAGAGCCGGGGCCAAACTATGGCTACACCTTC	CASSLEPGPNYGYTF
.	TRBV20-1	TRBJ2-3	few	TGCAGTGCTAGTGGCTACCAAACAGATACGCAGTATTTT	CSASGYQTDTQYF
TRBD2	TRBV7-3	TRBJ2-5	.	TGTGCCAGCAGCTTAAGGGGACTAACCCCAGAGACCCAGTACTTC	CASSLRGLTPETQYF
.	TRBV4-3	TRBJ1-2	.	TGCGCCAGCAGCCAAGAGGGGAGAGGGGCTCTCTATGGCTACACCTTC	CASSQEGRGALYGYTF
.	TRBV3-1	TRBJ2-7	.	TGTGCCAGCAGGCCCGAACCATGGGGCTACGAGCAGTACTTC	CASRPEPWGYEQYF
TRBD2	TRBV4-3	TRBJ2-1	.	TGCGCCAGCAGCCTCCTGGGCTCTAGCGGGGGGAATGAGCAGTTCTTC	CASSLLGSSGGNEQFF
.	TRBV4-3	TRBJ2-1	.	TGCGCCAGCAGCCAAGTAAGAAAACGGGGGCAGTTCTTC	CASSQVRKRGQFF
.	TRBV4-1	TRBJ2-7	.	TGCGCCAGCAGCCGACGGAAAGAAAACTACGAGCAGTACTTC	CASSRRKENYEQYF
.	TRBV27	TRBJ2-7	.	TGTGCCAGCATGGGGGGATCCTACGGGCAGTACTTC	CASMGGSYGQYF
TRBD2	TRBV20-1	TRBJ2-4	.	TGCAGTGCTAGACTTCTGACCGGGACTAGGAACATTCAGTACTTC	CSARLLTGTRNIQYF
.	TRBV4-1	TRBJ1-2	once	TGCGCCAGCAGCCGAGACAGGTTCTTACTTAACTATGGCTACACCTTC	CASSRDRFLLNYGYTF
.	TRBV7-2	TRBJ2-1	.	TGTGCCAGCAGCTTAGCATTCATCAAGTCCTACAATGAGCAGTTCTTC	CASSLAFIKSYNEQFF
TRBD1	TRBV12-3/TRBV12-4	TRBJ1-2	few	TGTGCTAGCACCGTCCGGACAGGCGATGGCTACACCTTC	CASTVRTGDGYTF
.	TRBV10-2	TRBJ2-5	.	TGCGCCAGCAGTGAGTTTCGGATTGAGCAGTCCTTC	CASSEFRIEQSF
.	TRBV6-5	TRBJ2-5	few	TGTGCCAGCAGCACCGGGACTGGCTCGGGGACCCAGCACTTC	CASSTGTGSGTQHF
TRBD1	TRBV4-3	TRBJ1-2	few	TGCGCCAGCAGCCAAGATCCCGGGACAGGGATCAGTGGCTACACCTTC	CASSQDPGTGISGYTF
.	TRBV7-3	TRBJ2-2	few	TGTGCCAGCAGCGGCAGCGGCAGGGAGCTGTTTTTT	CASSGSGRELFF
.	TRBV12-3/TRBV12-4	TRBJ2-1	few	TGTGCCAGCAGTTTTCGGGGGGCGGGCTATGAGCAGTTCTTC	CASSFRGAGYEQFF
.	TRBV28	TRBJ2-4	few	TGTGCCAGCAGTTCTGAGAGTCTGGCCAAAAACATTCAGTACTTC	CASSSESLAKNIQYF
.	TRBV27	TRBJ2-3	few	TGTGCCAGCAGTTTTCACGGTACCCAGGCGACAGATACGCAGTATTTT	CASSFHGTQATDTQYF
.	TRBV7-2	TRBJ1-2	few	TGTGCCAGCAGCTTACATTTCCAGGGTAGCTATGACTACACCTTC	CASSLHFQGSYDYTF
.	TRBV7-9	TRBJ2-1	.	TGTGCCAGCAGCCGCGACCTTACGGGGCACAATGAGCAGTTCTTC	CASSRDLTGHNEQFF
.	TRBV20-1	TRBJ1-2	.	TGCAGTGCTACCCTCAGCGGGGGCCCTGGGGGCTACACCTTC	CSATLSGGPGGYTF
.	TRBV4-2	TRBJ1-1	.	TGTGCCAGCAGCCAAGATGGGCGTCTGGCTTTCTTT	CASSQDGRLAFF
.	TRBV4-3	TRBJ2-1	few	TGCGCCAGCAGCGCGGGACAGACCATCCTGGATGAGCAGTTCTTC	CASSAGQTILDEQFF
.	TRBV20-1	TRBJ1-1	.	TGCAGTGCTAGCGGTCGAGGAGAGCAAGCTTTCTTT	CSASGRGEQAFF
.	TRBV4-3	TRBJ2-3	.	TGCGCCAGCAGCCAAGATCATTTGACGGTAGCGGGCACAGATACGCAGTATTTT	CASSQDHLTVAGTDTQYF
.	TRBV5-1	TRBJ1-6	few	TGCGCCAGCAGCCTCGGAAAGGGGGACTCACCCCTCCACTTT	CASSLGKGDSPLHF
TRBD2	TRBV9	TRBJ2-3	many	TGTGCCAGCAGCGCGACTAGCAGTCGCACAGATACGCAGTATTTT	CASSATSSRTDTQYF
TRBD1	TRBV5-6	TRBJ2-3	.	TGTGCCAGCAGCTTGCAGGGGGCCTCGTTCGGCACAGATACGCAGTATTTT	CASSLQGASFGTDTQYF
.	TRBV30	TRBJ2-1	few	TGTGCCTGTACCGGGAATGAGCAGTTCTTC	CACTGNEQFF
.	TRBV20-1	TRBJ1-2	few	TGCAGTGCTAGAGCGCACAAAGACCATGGCTACACCTTC	CSARAHKDHGYTF